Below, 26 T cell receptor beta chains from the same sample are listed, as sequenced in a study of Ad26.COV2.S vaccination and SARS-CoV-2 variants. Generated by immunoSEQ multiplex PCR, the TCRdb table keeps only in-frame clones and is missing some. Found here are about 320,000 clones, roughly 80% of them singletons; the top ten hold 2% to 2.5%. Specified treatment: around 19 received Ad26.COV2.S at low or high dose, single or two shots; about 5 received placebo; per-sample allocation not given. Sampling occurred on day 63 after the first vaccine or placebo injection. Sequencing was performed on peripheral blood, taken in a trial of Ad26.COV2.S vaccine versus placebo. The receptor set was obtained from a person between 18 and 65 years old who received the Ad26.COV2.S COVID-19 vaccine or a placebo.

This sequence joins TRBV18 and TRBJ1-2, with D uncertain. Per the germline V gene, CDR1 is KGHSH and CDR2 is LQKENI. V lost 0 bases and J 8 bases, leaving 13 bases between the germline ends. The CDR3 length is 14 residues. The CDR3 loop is CASSPPFPKLGYTF. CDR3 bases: TGTGCCAGCTCACCACCCTTCCCCAAACTCGGCTACACCTTC.

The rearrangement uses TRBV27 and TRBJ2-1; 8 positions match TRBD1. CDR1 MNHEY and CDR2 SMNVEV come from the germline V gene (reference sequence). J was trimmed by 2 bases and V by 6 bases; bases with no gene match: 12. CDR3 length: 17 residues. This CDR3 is CASSLRWDRYTYNEQFF. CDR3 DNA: TGTGCCAGCAGCCTACGCTGGGACAGGTATACCTACAATGAGCAGTTCTTC.

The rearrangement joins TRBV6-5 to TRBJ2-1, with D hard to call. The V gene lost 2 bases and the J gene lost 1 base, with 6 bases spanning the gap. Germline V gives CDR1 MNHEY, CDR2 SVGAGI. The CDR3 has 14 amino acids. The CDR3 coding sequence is TGTGCCAGCAGTTACGGGGTTTCCTACAATGAGCAGTTCTTC. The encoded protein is CASSYGVSYNEQFF.

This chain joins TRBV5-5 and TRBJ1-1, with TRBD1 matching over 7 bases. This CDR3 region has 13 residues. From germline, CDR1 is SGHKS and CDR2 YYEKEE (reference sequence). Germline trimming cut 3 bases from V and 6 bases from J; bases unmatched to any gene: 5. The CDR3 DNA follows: TGTGCCAGCAGCTCCACAGGGGATCCTGAAGCTTTCTTT. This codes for CASSSTGDPEAFF.

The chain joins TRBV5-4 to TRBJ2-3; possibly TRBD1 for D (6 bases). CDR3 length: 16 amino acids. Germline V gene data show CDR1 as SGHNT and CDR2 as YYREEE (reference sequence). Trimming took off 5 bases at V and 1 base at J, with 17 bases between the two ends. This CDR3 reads CASSPGGRGGTDTQYF. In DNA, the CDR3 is TGTGCCAGCAGTCCTGGGGGCAGGGGAGGCACAGATACGCAGTATTTT. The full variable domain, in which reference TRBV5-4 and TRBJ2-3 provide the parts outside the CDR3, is ETGVTQSPTHLIKTRGQQVTLRCSSQSGHNTVSWYQQALGQGPQFIFQYYREEENGRGNFPPRFSGLQFPNYSSELNVNALELDDSALYLCASSPGGRGGTDTQYFGPGTRLTVL.

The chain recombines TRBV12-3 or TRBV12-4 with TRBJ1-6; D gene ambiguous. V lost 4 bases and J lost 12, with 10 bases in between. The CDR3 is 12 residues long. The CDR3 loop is CASSSNSGPLHF. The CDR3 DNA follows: TGTGCCAGCAGTTCGAACAGCGGACCCCTCCACTTT.

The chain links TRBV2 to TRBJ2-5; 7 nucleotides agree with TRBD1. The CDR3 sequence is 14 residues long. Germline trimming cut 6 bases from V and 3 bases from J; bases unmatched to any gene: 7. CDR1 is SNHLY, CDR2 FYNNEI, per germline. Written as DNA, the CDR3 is TGTGCCAGCAGGGATCACGACAGGGAAGAGACCCAGTACTTC. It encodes CASRDHDREETQYF.

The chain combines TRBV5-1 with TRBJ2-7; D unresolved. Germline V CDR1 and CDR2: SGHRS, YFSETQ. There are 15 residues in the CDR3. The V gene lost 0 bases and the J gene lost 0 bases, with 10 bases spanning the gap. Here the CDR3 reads CASSLERSSSYEQYF. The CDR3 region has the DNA TGCGCCAGCAGCTTGGAACGGTCCAGCTCCTACGAGCAGTACTTC.

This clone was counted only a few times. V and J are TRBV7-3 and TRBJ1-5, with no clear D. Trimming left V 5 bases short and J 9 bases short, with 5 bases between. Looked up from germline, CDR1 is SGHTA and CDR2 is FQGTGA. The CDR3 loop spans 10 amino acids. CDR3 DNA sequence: TGTGCCAGCAGCACCCCGCCCCAGCATTTT. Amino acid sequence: CASSTPPQHF.

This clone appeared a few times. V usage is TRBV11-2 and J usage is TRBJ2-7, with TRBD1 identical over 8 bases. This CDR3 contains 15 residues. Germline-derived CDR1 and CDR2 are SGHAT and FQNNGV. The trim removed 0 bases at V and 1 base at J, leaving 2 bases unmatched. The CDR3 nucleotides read TGTGCCAGCAGCTTAGACCGACAGGGGTCCTACGAGCAGTACTTC. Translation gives CASSLDRQGSYEQYF. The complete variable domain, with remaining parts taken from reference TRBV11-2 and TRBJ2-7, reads EAGVAQSPRYKIIEKRQSVAFWCNPISGHATLYWYQQILGQGPKLLIQFQNNGVVDDSQLPKDRFSAERLKGVDSTLKIQPAKLEDSAVYLCASSLDRQGSYEQYFGPGTRLTVT.

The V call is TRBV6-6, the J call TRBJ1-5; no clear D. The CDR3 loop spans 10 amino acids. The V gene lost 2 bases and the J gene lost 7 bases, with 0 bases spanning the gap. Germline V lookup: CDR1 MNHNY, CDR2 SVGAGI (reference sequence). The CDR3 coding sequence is TGTGCCAGCAGTTACCAGCCCCAGCATTTT. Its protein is CASSYQPQHF.

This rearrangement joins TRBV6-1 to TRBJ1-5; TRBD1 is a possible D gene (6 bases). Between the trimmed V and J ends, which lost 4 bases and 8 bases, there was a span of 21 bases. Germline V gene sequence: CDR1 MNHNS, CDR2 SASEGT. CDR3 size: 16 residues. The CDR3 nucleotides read TGTGCCAGCAGTGCCAGACAGGCGACTAATAAGAAGCCCCAGCATTTT. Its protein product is CASSARQATNKKPQHF.

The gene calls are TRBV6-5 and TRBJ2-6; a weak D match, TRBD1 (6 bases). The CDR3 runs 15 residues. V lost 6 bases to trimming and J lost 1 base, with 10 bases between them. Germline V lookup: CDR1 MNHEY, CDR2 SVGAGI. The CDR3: CASSITGSGANVLTF. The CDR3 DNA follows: TGTGCCAGCAGCATAACAGGGTCTGGGGCCAACGTCCTGACTTTC.

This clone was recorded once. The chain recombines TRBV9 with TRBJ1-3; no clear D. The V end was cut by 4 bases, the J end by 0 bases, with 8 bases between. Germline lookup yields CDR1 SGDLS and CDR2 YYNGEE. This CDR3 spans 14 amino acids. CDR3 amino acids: CASSPQFSGNTIYF. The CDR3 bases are TGTGCCAGCAGCCCCCAGTTCTCTGGAAACACCATATATTTT.

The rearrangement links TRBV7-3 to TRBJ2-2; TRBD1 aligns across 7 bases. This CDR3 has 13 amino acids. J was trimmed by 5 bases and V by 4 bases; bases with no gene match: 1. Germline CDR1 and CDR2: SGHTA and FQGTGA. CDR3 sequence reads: CASSSTGTGELFF. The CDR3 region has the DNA TGTGCCAGCAGCTCGACAGGGACCGGGGAGCTGTTTTTT. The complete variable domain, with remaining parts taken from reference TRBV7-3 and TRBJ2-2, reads GAGVSQTPSNKVTEKGKYVELRCDPISGHTALYWYRQSLGQGPEFLIYFQGTGAADDSGLPNDRFFAVRPEGSVSTLKIQRTERGDSAVYLCASSSTGTGELFFGEGSRLTVL.

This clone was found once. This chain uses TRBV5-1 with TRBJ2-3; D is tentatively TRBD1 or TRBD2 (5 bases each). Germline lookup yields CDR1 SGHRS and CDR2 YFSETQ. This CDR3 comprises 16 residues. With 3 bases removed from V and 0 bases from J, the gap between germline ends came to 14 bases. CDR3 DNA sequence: TGCGCCAGCAGCTCCGGGGCGGTACGGAGCACAGATACGCAGTATTTT. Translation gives CASSSGAVRSTDTQYF.

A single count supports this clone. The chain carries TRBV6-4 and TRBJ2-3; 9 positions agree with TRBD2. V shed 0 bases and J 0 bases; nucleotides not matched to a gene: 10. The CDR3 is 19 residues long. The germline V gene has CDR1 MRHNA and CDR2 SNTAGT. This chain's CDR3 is CASSDSLVAGARSTDTQYF. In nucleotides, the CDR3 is TGTGCCAGCAGTGACTCCTTAGTAGCGGGGGCCCGAAGCACAGATACGCAGTATTTT.

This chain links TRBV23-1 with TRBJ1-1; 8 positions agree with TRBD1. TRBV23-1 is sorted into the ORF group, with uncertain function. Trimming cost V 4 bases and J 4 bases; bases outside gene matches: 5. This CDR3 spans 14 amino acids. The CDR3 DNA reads TGCGCCAGCAGTCGGAGGCAGGGGGCCACTGAAGCTTTCTTT. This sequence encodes CASSRRQGATEAFF.

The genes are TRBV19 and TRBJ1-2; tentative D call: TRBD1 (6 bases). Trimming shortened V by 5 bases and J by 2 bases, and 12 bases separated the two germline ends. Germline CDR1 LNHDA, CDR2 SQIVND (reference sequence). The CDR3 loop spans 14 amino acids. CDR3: CASSPTQGNYGYTF. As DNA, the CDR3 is TGTGCCAGTAGTCCAACACAGGGAAACTATGGCTACACCTTC.

In DNA form, the CDR3 reads TGTGCCTCTAGCCTAATGAACACTGAAGCTTTCTTT. Its translation: CASSLMNTEAFF. The chain is built from TRBV30 and TRBJ1-1; D call uncertain. Germline assignment: CDR1 GTSNPN and CDR2 SVGIG (reference sequence). V was pared by 7 bases and J by 0 bases, with 9 bases between. This CDR3 has 12 amino acids. The variable domain in full, with the rest retrieved from reference TRBV30 and TRBJ1-1, is SQTIHQWPATLVQPVGSPLSLECTVEGTSNPNLYWYRQAAGRGLQLLFYSVGIGQISSEVPQNLSASRPQDRQFILSSKKLLLSDSGFYLCASSLMNTEAFFGQGTRLTVV.

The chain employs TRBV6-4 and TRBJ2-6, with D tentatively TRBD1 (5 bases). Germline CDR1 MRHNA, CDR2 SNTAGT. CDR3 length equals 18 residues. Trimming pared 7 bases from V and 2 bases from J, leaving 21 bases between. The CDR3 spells CASNRWTRTRPGANVLTF. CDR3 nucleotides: TGTGCCAGCAACCGATGGACAAGGACCCGTCCTGGGGCCAACGTCCTGACTTTC.

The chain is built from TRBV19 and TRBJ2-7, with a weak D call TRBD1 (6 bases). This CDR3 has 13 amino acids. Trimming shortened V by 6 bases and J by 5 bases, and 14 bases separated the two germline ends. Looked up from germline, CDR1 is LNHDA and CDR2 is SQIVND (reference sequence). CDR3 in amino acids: CASSDRSGDEQYF. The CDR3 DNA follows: TGTGCCAGTAGCGACAGGTCAGGCGACGAGCAGTACTTC.

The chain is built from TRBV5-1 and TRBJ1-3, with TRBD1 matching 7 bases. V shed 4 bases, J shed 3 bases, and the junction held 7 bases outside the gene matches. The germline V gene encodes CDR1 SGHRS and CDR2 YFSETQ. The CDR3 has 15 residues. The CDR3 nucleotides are TGCGCCAGCAGCGGAACAGGGGTATTTGGAAACACCATATATTTT. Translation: CASSGTGVFGNTIYF.

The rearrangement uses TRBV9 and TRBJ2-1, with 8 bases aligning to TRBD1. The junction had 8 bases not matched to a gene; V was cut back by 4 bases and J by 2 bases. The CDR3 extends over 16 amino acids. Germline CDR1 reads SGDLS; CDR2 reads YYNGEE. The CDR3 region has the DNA TGTGCCAGCAGCCTAACCACAGGGGGGCCCTACAATGAGCAGTTCTTC. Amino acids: CASSLTTGGPYNEQFF. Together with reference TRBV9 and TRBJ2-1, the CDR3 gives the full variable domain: DSGVTQTPKHLITATGQRVTLRCSPRSGDLSVYWYQQSLDQGLQFLIQYYNGEERAKGNILERFSAQQFPDLHSELNLSSLELGDSALYFCASSLTTGGPYNEQFFGPGTRLTVL.

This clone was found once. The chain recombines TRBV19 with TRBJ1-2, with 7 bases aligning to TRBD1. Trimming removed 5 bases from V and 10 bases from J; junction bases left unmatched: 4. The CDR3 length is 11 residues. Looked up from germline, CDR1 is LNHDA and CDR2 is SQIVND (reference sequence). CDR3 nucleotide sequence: TGTGCCAGTAGTCAAGGGACAGACTACACCTTC. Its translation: CASSQGTDYTF.

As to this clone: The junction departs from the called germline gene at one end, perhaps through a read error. This CDR3 is CATPGARGRNSGELFF. The DNA of the CDR3 is TGTGCCACCCCAGGGGCCCGGGGGCGTAACAGCGGGGAGCTGTTTTTT. This chain connects TRBV7-2 to TRBJ2-2, with D perhaps assigned TRBD1 or TRBD2 (6 bases each). This CDR3 region has 16 residues. Germline values: CDR1 SGHTA, CDR2 FQGNSA.